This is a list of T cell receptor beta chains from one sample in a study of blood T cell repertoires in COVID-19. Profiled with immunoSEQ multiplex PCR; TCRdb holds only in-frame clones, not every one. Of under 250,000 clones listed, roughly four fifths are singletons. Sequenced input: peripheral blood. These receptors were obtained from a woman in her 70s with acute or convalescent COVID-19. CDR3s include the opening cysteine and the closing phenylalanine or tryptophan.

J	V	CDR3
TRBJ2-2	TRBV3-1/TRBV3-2	CASSQVGTSGGSYTGELFF
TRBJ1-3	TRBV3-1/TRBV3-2	CASTLGGSGNTIYF
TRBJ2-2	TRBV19	CASSNSGGYTGELFF
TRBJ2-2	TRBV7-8	CASSSTRVGTGELFF
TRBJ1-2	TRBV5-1	CASSSGTAANYGYTF
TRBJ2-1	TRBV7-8	CASSQDSNEQFF
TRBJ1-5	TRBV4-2	CASSQPGTSYSNQPQHF
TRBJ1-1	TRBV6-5	CASSDPGLLTEAFF
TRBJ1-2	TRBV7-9	CASSEGGQGRRYTF
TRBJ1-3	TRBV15	CATSRGQGVSSGNTIYF